These T cell receptor beta chains were read from a single sample in a study of blood T cell repertoires in COVID-19. Produced via immunoSEQ multiplex PCR; TCRdb's table is partial and in-frame only. The sample yields 200,000 to 300,000 clones, around 88% seen once. Sequencing was done on a sample of peripheral blood. Receptors originate from a woman over 75 with COVID-19, enrolled during active disease. Each CDR3 is given with its conserved first and last residue. The D gene is left open where the match is weak. A clone size is listed for some rows: how often the clone was seen (once, few, many), or a class if it is expanded.

j_call v_call cdr3_length d_call clone_size cdr3_nt cdr3_aa
TRBJ1-5 TRBV6-6 15 TRBD1 . TGTGCCAGCAGTTACGGACAGGAGAGCAATCAGCCCCAGCATTTT CASSYGQESNQPQHF
TRBJ1-2 TRBV6-5 15 TRBD1 . TGTGCCAGCATCGACGGGGGACAGGGTATGAGGGGCTACACCTTC CASIDGGQGMRGYTF
TRBJ1-5 TRBV7-9 14 . . TGTGCCAGCAGCGAAGGAGGGGTAACTCAGCCCCAGCATTTT CASSEGGVTQPQHF
TRBJ1-4 TRBV28 15 TRBD1 . TGTGCCAGCAAGTTCCTGTGGGACAGTAATGAAAAACTGTTTTTT CASKFLWDSNEKLFF
TRBJ1-2 TRBV3-1/TRBV3-2 14 . . TGTGCCAGCAAGATGTGGGGACTTAACTATGGCTACACCTTC CASKMWGLNYGYTF
TRBJ1-4 TRBV7-2 14 . . TGTGCCAGCAGCTTAGCGGGACTGAATGAAAAACTGTTTTTT CASSLAGLNEKLFF
TRBJ2-5 TRBV5-1 13 . once TGCGCCAGCAGCTTAGGACTAAGAGAGACCCAGTACTTC CASSLGLRETQYF
TRBJ2-7 TRBV14 15 TRBD1 . TGTGCCAGCAGCCAAGAGACAGGGGGGACCTACGAGCAGTACTTC CASSQETGGTYEQYF
TRBJ2-1 TRBV27 20 . . TGTGCCAGCAGTTTTAGGGGGGGCGGGTTCGCGGATAGCTCCTACAATGAGCAGTTCTTC CASSFRGGGFADSSYNEQFF
TRBJ2-3 TRBV10-3 16 TRBD2 . TGTGCCATCAGTGCCTTAGCGGGCCTGGCCAGGGATACGCAGTATTTT CAISALAGLARDTQYF